This TCR beta chain was documented in a study of technical replicates of blood from several donors. Profiling relied on immunoSEQ multiplex PCR, and the TCRdb table lists in-frame clones only, not all of them. The sample records more than 60,000 clones, roughly 93% being singletons. This CDR3 spans 14 amino acids. The germline V gene has CDR1 MDHEN and CDR2 SYDVKM. V shed 6 bases and J shed 2 bases, with 12 bases lying between them. This clone was detected only once. The sample consisted of T cells isolated from PBMCs. The source of this sequence is a human donor in good health. This chain links TRBV28 with TRBJ2-3; D call uncertain. The CDR3 spells CASSPPGDTDTQYF. In nucleotides, the CDR3 is TGTGCCAGCAGCCCGCCAGGCGACACAGATACGCAGTATTTT.